This TCR beta chain originates from a study of blood T cell repertoires in COVID-19 (dated by TCRdb to the early 2020s). Context from the whole study: Samples covering the acute and convalescent phases of COVID-19 were provided by collaborators in the United States, Italy and Spain. The material from the prospective study consisted of cDNA or gDNA derived from T cells, B-cell-depleted T cells, or PBMCs. The dataset comprised deeply sampled blood TCRbeta repertoires from subjects exposed to, actively infected with, or recovered from COVID-19. The repertoires were made available in a free public database intended to serve as a resource for research on the immune response to SARS-CoV-2. The samples were drawn from the first 160 participants of the ongoing ImmuneRACE study and from under 1,500 subjects provided by 6 global collaborators. Sample metadata almost always included a de-identified subject ID, COVID-19 status, age in years and sex. HLA class I and class II types, where available, came from metadata supplied by the sample provider rather than from assay-based typing.

What the study reported, not specific to this receptor: The amount of clinical and demographic metadata varied by source and participant and was provided uncurated.

TCRbeta CDR3 regions were amplified from genomic DNA using the immunoSEQ Assay, a bias-controlled multiplex PCR. The authors' pipeline ran thus. Within the assay, amplification of reference gene primers was used to estimate how many nucleated cells each sample contained. To quantify the absolute abundance of each unique TCRbeta CDR3 rearrangement, sequence reads were collapsed and filtered. For each sample, productive Simpson clonality was calculated as the square root of Simpson's diversity index across productive rearrangements. As stored in TCRdb, this immuneACCESS dataset retains in-frame rearrangements with V and J assigned. A fraction of the clones does not appear; measured against another copy, unresolved V genes explain less than half of the discrepancy, and the remainder lacks a known reason. That table supplies the V and J calls and clone size; D and trimming were determined from the DNA. The sample table shows a few hundred thousand clones, and more than 70% are seen once. 9% to 15% of the sample comes from the top ten.

Worth noting for this clone: Its cognate antigen has yet to be identified. Base qualities are not provided; no much larger clone lies one nucleotide away.

Collaborating institutions collected whole blood in K2EDTA tubes following their own protocols. For TCRbeta analysis, collaborators shipped samples in one of three forms: frozen whole blood, isolated PBMCs, or DNA extracted from either of those sample types. The sequencing sample was made of peripheral blood. The clonotype comes from a man older than 75 with acute or convalescent COVID-19.

The CDR3 sequence is CASRQTGTGEQYF. The DNA sequence follows: TGCGCCAGCAGACAAACAGGGACCGGCGAGCAGTACTTC. The chain is encoded by TRBV5-1 joined to TRBJ2-7; perhaps TRBD1 is the D gene, with 6 bases matching. CDR1 and CDR2 are read off the germline V gene as SGHRS and YFSETQ. The V and J ends are trimmed by 5 bases and 6 bases, leaving 15 bases between them. The CDR3, cysteine through phenylalanine, is 13 amino acids long. Left in the record is the CDR3 DNA by itself, 39 bases read in frame from the first base.